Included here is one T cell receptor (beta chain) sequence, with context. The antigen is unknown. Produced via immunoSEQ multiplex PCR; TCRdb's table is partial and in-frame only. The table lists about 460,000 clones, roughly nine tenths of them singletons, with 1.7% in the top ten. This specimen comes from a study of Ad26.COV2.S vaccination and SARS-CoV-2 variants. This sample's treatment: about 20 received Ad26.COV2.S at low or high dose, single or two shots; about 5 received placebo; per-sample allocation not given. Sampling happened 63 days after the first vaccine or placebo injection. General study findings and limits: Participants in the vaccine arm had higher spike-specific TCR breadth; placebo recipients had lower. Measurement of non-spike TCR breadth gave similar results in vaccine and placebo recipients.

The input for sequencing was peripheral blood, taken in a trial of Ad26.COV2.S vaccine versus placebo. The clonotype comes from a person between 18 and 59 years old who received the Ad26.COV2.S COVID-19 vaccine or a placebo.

DNA of the CDR3: TGTGCCAGCAGTGCGGGAGGGACTCCCTACAATGAGCAGTTCTTC. Translated, it gives CASSAGGTPYNEQFF. The chain links TRBV27 to TRBJ2-1; 9 bases are shared with TRBD2. Germline V gene data show CDR1 as MNHEY and CDR2 as SMNVEV (reference sequence). This CDR3 is 15 amino acids long. With V trimmed by 5 bases and J by 2 bases, 4 bases remained unmatched.